The next 12 T cell receptor beta chains were all read from a single sample in a study of shared clonotypes between healthy human individuals. Positively selected for CCR7, the CD45RO-negative cells used as naive CD8 cells excluded terminally differentiated effector memory CD45RA+ cells. This table comes from immunoSEQ multiplex PCR, and its TCRdb copy is limited to in-frame clones, with some not included. The sample records roughly 2,000,000 clones, approximately 94% being singletons. Sequenced material: naive CD8+ T cells sorted from blood. These receptors originate from a man aged 18 to 35 in good health.

The chain recombines TRBV28 with TRBJ2-7; the match to TRBD1 covers 9 bases. The CDR3 covers 14 residues. Trimming took 5 bases from V and 7 from J; bases not matched to a gene: 9. Germline loops: CDR1 MDHEN, CDR2 SYDVKM. The CDR3 DNA sequence: TGTGCCAGCAGTATTACAGGGGGCGCGGGGGAGCAGTACTTC. Its translation is CASSITGGAGEQYF.

About this clone itself: The sample contains more than one DNA sequence encoding this CDR3. The J gene is TRBJ1-2, the V gene TRBV12-5; D perhaps matches TRBD1 (5 bases). The germline V and J ends were trimmed by 5 bases and 6 bases, with 10 bases remaining between them. Germline loops: CDR1 LGHNT, CDR2 FRNRAP. The CDR3 has 12 residues. The CDR3 protein is CASGPAGDGYTF. DNA for the CDR3: TGTGCTAGTGGTCCGGCGGGGGATGGCTACACCTTC. Full variable domain (remainder filled in from reference TRBV12-5 and TRBJ1-2): DARVTQTPRHKVTEMGQEVTMRCQPILGHNTVFWYRQTMMQGLELLAYFRNRAPLDDSGMPKDRFSAEMPDATLATLKIQPSEPRDSAVYFCASGPAGDGYTFGSGTRLTVV.

The rearrangement uses TRBV6-1 and TRBJ1-5; no reliable D call. Per germline, CDR1 MNHNS and CDR2 SASEGT. Trimming stripped 2 bases from V and 8 bases from J, with 19 bases between. The CDR3 runs 16 residues. The chain's CDR3 is CASSESGLDLPKPQHF. In DNA, the CDR3 is TGTGCCAGCAGTGAATCGGGTCTCGACCTCCCCAAGCCCCAGCATTTT.

V usage is TRBV7-2 and J usage is TRBJ2-3; 14 bases are shared with TRBD2. Germline trimming cut 5 bases from V and 5 bases from J; bases unmatched to any gene: 12. Germline CDR1 is SGHTA and CDR2 is FQGNSA. There are 18 residues in the CDR3. The CDR3 DNA reads TGTGCCAGCAGCCCCAGACTAGCGGGAGGGGCGGGCCAAGATACGCAGTATTTT. This sequence encodes CASSPRLAGGAGQDTQYF.

The chain combines TRBV4-3 with TRBJ2-7, with 10 bases identical to TRBD2. There are 16 residues in the CDR3. V gave up 5 bases and J gave up 3 bases; unmatched junction bases: 10. CDR1 and CDR2 from the germline V gene are LGHNA and YSLEER. The CDR3 bases are TGCGCCAGCAGCTTAGGGTGGACTAGCGGCTACTACGAGCAGTACTTC. Protein: CASSLGWTSGYYEQYF.

This chain joins TRBV13 and TRBJ2-3, with 11 bases that match TRBD2. Germline loops: CDR1 PRHDT, CDR2 FYEKMQ (reference sequence). This CDR3 spans 15 amino acids. J was trimmed by 6 bases and V by 1 base; bases with no gene match: 3. The CDR3 protein is CASSLALAGADTQYF. The CDR3, as DNA: TGTGCCAGCAGCTTAGCACTAGCGGGAGCCGATACGCAGTATTTT.

DNA of the CDR3: TGCAGCGTTTTAGGGACAGGGAACACTGAAGCTTTCTTT. Translating it yields CSVLGTGNTEAFF. The chain has TRBV29-1 and TRBJ1-1; 8 nucleotides align to TRBD1. From germline, CDR1 is SQVTM and CDR2 ANQGSEA. The CDR3 is made up of 13 amino acids. The trim removed 5 bases at V and 1 base at J, leaving 3 bases unmatched.

This chain uses TRBV5-1 with TRBJ2-2; TRBD1 is a possible D gene (6 bases). The CDR3 runs to 13 residues. The germline gives CDR1 SGHRS, CDR2 YFSETQ. Trimming took off 3 bases at V and 4 bases at J, with 7 bases between the two ends. CDR3 in amino acids: CASSWTVTGELFF. The CDR3, as DNA: TGCGCCAGCAGCTGGACAGTCACCGGGGAGCTGTTTTTT.

The chain employs TRBV4-1 and TRBJ1-6; perhaps TRBD1 as D (5 bases). Trimming pared 0 bases from V and 0 bases from J, leaving 12 bases between. CDR1 is MGHRA and CDR2 is YSYEKL in the germline V gene. This CDR3 has 18 amino acids. Written as DNA, the CDR3 is TGCGCCAGCAGCCAAGATGTCTCAGGGAACTCCTATAATTCACCCCTCCACTTT. It translates to CASSQDVSGNSYNSPLHF.

V gene TRBV6-6 combines with J gene TRBJ2-1; 8 positions agree with TRBD1. Losses at the gene ends were 5 bases for V and 7 bases for J; bases not matched to a gene: 7. The CDR3 length is 14 residues. The germline V gene has CDR1 MNHNY and CDR2 SVGAGI (reference sequence). CDR3 residues: CASSVTGGGNEQFF. The CDR3 DNA sequence: TGTGCCAGCAGTGTCACAGGGGGTGGGAATGAGCAGTTCTTC.

The chain uses TRBV6-4 and TRBJ2-3, with a possible D match to TRBD1 (5 bases). Germline-derived CDR1 and CDR2 are MRHNA and SNTAGT. V lost 7 bases and J 6 bases, leaving 17 bases between the germline ends. The CDR3 covers 14 residues. CDR3 region: CASTDPDTVDTQYF. The CDR3 nucleotides read TGTGCCAGCACCGACCCGGACACGGTGGATACGCAGTATTTT.

This clone was observed once. The chain has TRBV7-2 and TRBJ2-7; no definite D call. Trimming stripped 0 bases from V and 0 bases from J, with 6 bases between. The CDR3 contains 14 residues. Germline V CDR1 and CDR2: SGHTA, FQGNSA. The CDR3 region is CASSLATYSYEQYF. The CDR3 DNA reads TGTGCCAGCAGCTTAGCGACCTACTCCTACGAGCAGTACTTC.